A selection of T cell receptor beta chains follows, all from one sample in a study of Ad26.COV2.S vaccination and SARS-CoV-2 variants. The method was immunoSEQ multiplex PCR; TCRdb's version includes in-frame clones alone and lacks a portion of them. The repertoire holds about 250,000 clones, around 88% seen once, with roughly 3% in the top ten. The sequenced sample was peripheral blood, obtained in a trial of Ad26.COV2.S vaccine versus placebo. The receptors originated from a person between 18 and 65 years old who received the Ad26.COV2.S COVID-19 vaccine or a placebo. Both conserved end residues are part of each CDR3. A D gene is named only where the DNA matches it firmly. Clone size is stated in some rows and not others, as once, few, many or a class when expanded.

clone_size,v_call,j_call,d_call,cdr3_aa,cdr3_nt
-,TRBV6-5,TRBJ2-1,-,CASNLFNEQFF,TGTGCCAGCAACCTTTTCAATGAGCAGTTCTTC
-,TRBV6-5,TRBJ1-2,-,CASRDSSQYGYTF,TGTGCCAGCAGGGACAGCTCTCAATATGGCTACACCTTC
-,TRBV3-1/TRBV3-2,TRBJ2-7,-,CASSQSAEQYF,TGTGCCAGCAGCCAATCGGCCGAGCAGTACTTC
once,TRBV30,TRBJ2-1,TRBD2,CAWSKLAGRPNNEQFF,TGTGCCTGGAGCAAGCTAGCGGGCCGGCCTAACAATGAGCAGTTCTTC
-,TRBV19,TRBJ1-2,TRBD1,CASSSTDRGLNYGYTF,TGTGCCAGTAGTTCCACCGACAGGGGACTAAACTATGGCTACACCTTC
-,TRBV2,TRBJ1-1,TRBD1,CASRFSTGGTEAFF,TGTGCCAGCAGATTCTCTACAGGGGGCACTGAAGCTTTCTTT
-,TRBV7-3,TRBJ2-3,-,CASSLGGVPDTQYF,TGTGCCAGCAGCTTGGGGGGTGTCCCAGATACGCAGTATTTT
-,TRBV25-1,TRBJ2-7,TRBD2,CASSRGGQGTEQYF,TGTGCCAGCAGCCGGGGGGGGCAGGGGACCGAGCAGTACTTC
-,TRBV2,TRBJ1-1,-,CAVAGGRSNTEAFF,TGTGCAGTAGCAGGAGGACGGTCGAACACTGAAGCTTTCTTT
-,TRBV30,TRBJ1-5,TRBD1,CAWSYRGPQAQHF,TGTGCCTGGAGTTACAGGGGGCCCCAGGCCCAGCATTTT
once,TRBV18,TRBJ2-1,-,CASSPPGVNSYNEQFF,TGTGCCAGCTCACCACCGGGGGTGAATTCCTACAATGAGCAGTTCTTC
once,TRBV6-6,TRBJ2-1,-,CASRSNEQFF,TGTGCCAGCAGGAGCAATGAGCAGTTCTTC
-,TRBV11-1,TRBJ1-6,-,CASRPDSTNSPLHF,TGTGCCAGCAGACCAGACAGTACCAATTCACCCCTCCACTTT
-,TRBV30,TRBJ1-2,-,CAWSWRVEDGYTF,TGTGCCTGGAGCTGGCGGGTGGAGGATGGCTACACCTTC
-,TRBV18,TRBJ1-2,-,CASSPTPSPYGYTF,TGTGCCAGCTCACCAACCCCGAGCCCATATGGCTACACCTTC
-,TRBV6-5,TRBJ1-5,TRBD1,CASSYSGTGGGPQHF,TGTGCCAGCAGTTACTCAGGGACAGGGGGTGGTCCCCAGCATTTT
-,TRBV7-9,TRBJ2-1,-,CASSKAGSSYNEQFF,TGTGCCAGCAGCAAGGCGGGGAGCTCCTACAATGAGCAGTTCTTC
-,TRBV4-1,TRBJ2-7,-,CASSREGSGGIYEQYF,TGCGCCAGCAGCCGTGAAGGGTCAGGTGGGATTTACGAGCAGTACTTC
-,TRBV3-1/TRBV3-2,TRBJ2-3,TRBD2,CASGPTSGSTDTQYF,TGTGCCAGCGGACCCACTAGCGGGAGCACAGATACGCAGTATTTT
-,TRBV30,TRBJ1-1,-,CAWSKGGNTEAFF,TGTGCCTGGAGTAAGGGGGGAAACACTGAAGCTTTCTTT
-,TRBV7-2,TRBJ1-5,TRBD1,CASSPERGQAQHF,TGTGCCAGCAGTCCAGAAAGGGGGCAAGCCCAGCATTTT
-,TRBV4-1,TRBJ1-2,-,CASSQDGQGLKGGYTF,TGCGCCAGCAGCCAAGACGGGCAGGGGCTTAAGGGTGGCTACACCTTC
-,TRBV10-3,TRBJ1-2,-,CAISESTVTYGYTF,TGTGCCATCAGTGAGTCAACAGTTACTTATGGCTACACCTTC
-,TRBV5-1,TRBJ1-4,-,CASSLERTGSEKLFF,TGCGCCAGCAGCTTGGAAAGGACTGGGAGTGAAAAACTGTTTTTT
-,TRBV6-4,TRBJ2-3,-,CASSAQAGSPTDTQYF,TGTGCCAGCAGTGCCCAGGCGGGATCCCCCACAGATACGCAGTATTTT
-,TRBV11-2,TRBJ1-2,-,CASSLLRVNYGYTF,TGTGCCAGCAGCTTATTAAGAGTTAACTATGGCTACACCTTC
once,TRBV27,TRBJ2-5,TRBD1,CASSFSSGGGQETQYF,TGTGCCAGCAGTTTTTCATCAGGGGGCGGTCAAGAGACCCAGTACTTC
-,TRBV27,TRBJ1-2,-,CASSLLGGLGYGYTF,TGTGCCAGCAGTTTATTAGGGGGGCTGGGCTATGGCTACACCTTC
once,TRBV9,TRBJ1-3,-,CASSADGDSGNTIYF,TGTGCCAGCAGCGCGGACGGCGACTCTGGAAACACCATATATTTT
-,TRBV9,TRBJ1-1,TRBD1,CASSEGAEGVNTEAFF,TGTGCCAGCAGCGAGGGGGCTGAGGGCGTGAACACTGAAGCTTTCTTT
-,TRBV29-1,TRBJ2-7,TRBD1,CSVVPGGYDEQYF,TGCAGCGTTGTCCCAGGGGGCTACGACGAGCAGTACTTC
-,TRBV6-5,TRBJ2-5,-,CASRSYHETQYF,TGTGCCAGCAGGAGCTACCACGAGACCCAGTACTTC
-,TRBV18,TRBJ1-2,-,CASSPQGANYGYTF,TGTGCCAGCTCACCTCAGGGAGCTAACTATGGCTACACCTTC
-,TRBV12-2,TRBJ2-1,-,CASRLAGLAGVEQFF,TGTGCAAGTCGCTTAGCTGGACTAGCGGGAGTGGAGCAGTTCTTC
-,TRBV7-2,TRBJ2-5,-,CASSSDATETQYF,TGTGCCAGCAGCTCGGACGCCACGGAGACCCAGTACTTC
-,TRBV4-3,TRBJ1-2,-,CASSQGGGPYGYTF,TGCGCCAGCAGCCAAGGAGGCGGGCCCTATGGCTACACCTTC
-,TRBV7-9,TRBJ1-4,TRBD1,CASSLRAGGEKLFF,TGTGCCAGCAGCTTAAGGGCAGGGGGCGAAAAACTGTTTTTT
-,TRBV19,TRBJ1-2,-,CASSDRPYGYTF,TGTGCCAGTAGCGACAGGCCCTATGGCTACACCTTC
-,TRBV7-8,TRBJ2-3,-,CASSRAQGRTDTQYF,TGTGCCAGCAGCCGAGCCCAGGGAAGGACAGATACGCAGTATTTT
few,TRBV7-3,TRBJ2-1,TRBD1,CASSLALQGGEQFF,TGTGCCAGCAGCTTAGCCCTACAGGGGGGTGAGCAGTTCTTC
-,TRBV5-6,TRBJ2-7,TRBD1,CASSGDRSYEQYF,TGTGCCAGCAGCGGGGACAGATCCTACGAGCAGTACTTC
-,TRBV28,TRBJ1-1,-,CASITGGRAEAFF,TGTGCCAGCATTACCGGTGGGAGGGCTGAAGCTTTCTTT
-,TRBV18,TRBJ2-2,-,CASSPGLGAGELFF,TGTGCCAGCTCACCTGGACTTGGCGCCGGGGAGCTGTTTTTT
once,TRBV7-2,TRBJ2-2,-,CASSLGTAHTGELFF,TGTGCCAGCAGCTTAGGGACAGCTCACACCGGGGAGCTGTTTTTT
-,TRBV27,TRBJ1-6,-,CASSLYLAGPGSSNSPLHF,TGTGCCAGCAGTTTATATCTGGCCGGGCCGGGATCTTCGAATTCACCCCTCCACTTT
few,TRBV6-5,TRBJ2-2,TRBD1,CASRTGRNTGELFF,TGTGCCAGCAGGACAGGGCGGAACACCGGGGAGCTGTTTTTT
-,TRBV6-5,TRBJ1-5,-,CASSYLRGQPQHF,TGTGCCAGCAGTTACTTGCGGGGTCAGCCCCAGCATTTT
-,TRBV4-2,TRBJ2-3,TRBD2,CASSPRGGAGGLTDTQYF,TGTGCCAGCAGCCCGCGCGGAGGGGCGGGGGGCCTCACAGATACGCAGTATTTT
few,TRBV6-2/TRBV6-3,TRBJ2-7,-,CASSYSKASTYEQYF,TGTGCCAGCAGTTACTCGAAGGCTAGCACCTACGAGCAGTACTTC
-,TRBV21-1,TRBJ2-7,-,CASSQGGPGEQYF,TGTGCTAGCAGCCAGGGAGGACCCGGAGAGCAGTACTTC
-,TRBV4-1,TRBJ1-1,-,CASSPQTGLLNTEAFF,TGCGCCAGCAGCCCTCAAACGGGACTCCTGAACACTGAAGCTTTCTTT
few,TRBV30,TRBJ2-2,TRBD2,CAWSVLPSGITGELFF,TGTGCCTGGAGTGTATTGCCTAGCGGAATCACCGGGGAGCTGTTTTTT
-,TRBV9,TRBJ2-1,TRBD2,CASSKSGNGYNEQFF,TGTGCCAGCAGCAAAAGCGGGAATGGGTACAATGAGCAGTTCTTC
-,TRBV6-5,TRBJ2-3,-,CASSLGGAIDTQYF,TGTGCCAGCAGTTTGGGCGGTGCAATCGATACGCAGTATTTT
-,TRBV19,TRBJ2-7,TRBD1,CARAGTGPSYEQYF,TGTGCCAGAGCCGGGACAGGCCCATCCTACGAGCAGTACTTC
-,TRBV11-1,TRBJ2-1,-,CASSFGTPYNEQFF,TGTGCCAGCAGCTTCGGGACACCATACAATGAGCAGTTCTTC